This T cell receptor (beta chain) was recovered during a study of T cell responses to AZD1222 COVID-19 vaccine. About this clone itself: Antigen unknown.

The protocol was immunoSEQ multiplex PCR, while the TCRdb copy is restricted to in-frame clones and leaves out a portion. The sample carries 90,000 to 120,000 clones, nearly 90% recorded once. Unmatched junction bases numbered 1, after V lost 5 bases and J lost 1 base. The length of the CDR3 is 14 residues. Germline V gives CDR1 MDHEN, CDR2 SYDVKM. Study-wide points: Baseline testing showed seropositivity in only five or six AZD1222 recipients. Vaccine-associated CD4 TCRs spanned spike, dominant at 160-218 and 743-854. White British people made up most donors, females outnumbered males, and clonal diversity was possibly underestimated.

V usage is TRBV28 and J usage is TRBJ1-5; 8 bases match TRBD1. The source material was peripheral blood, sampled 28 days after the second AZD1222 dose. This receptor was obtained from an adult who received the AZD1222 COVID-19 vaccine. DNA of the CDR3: TGTGCCAGCAGTAGGGACAGGAGCAATCAGCCCCAGCATTTT. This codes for CASSRDRSNQPQHF.